Below, 16 T cell receptor beta chains from the same sample are listed, as sequenced in a study of CD8+CD57+ T cells in acquired aplastic anemia. Genomic DNA constituted the template upon which TCR beta VDJ and CDR3 profiling was performed. TCRdb passed the reads through MiXCR, listing each CDR3 protein once. The table records about 210,000 distinct CDR3 sequences, 30% to 35% of them present only once. Specimen: sorted CD4+, CD8+, or CD8+CD57+ T cells (not recorded which) from PBMCs. The receptors were sampled from a human donor in good health, serving as a control.

The sample holds many counts of this clonotype. The rearrangement links TRBV7-3 to TRBJ2-1; no clear D. V was pared by 1 base and J by 9 bases, with 4 bases between. Per the germline V gene, CDR1 is SGHTA and CDR2 is FQGTGA. This CDR3 region has 11 residues. CDR3 nucleotide sequence: TGTGCCAGCAGCTTAAGCGGTGAGCAGTTCTTC. Its translation: CASSLSGEQFF.

This clonotype was recorded at least ten times. This chain connects TRBV2 to TRBJ2-3; 8 bases agree with TRBD1. Germline values: CDR1 SNHLY, CDR2 FYNNEI. The V segment lost 8 bases and the J segment 0 bases; nucleotides outside the gene matches: 7. The CDR3 runs to 15 residues. CDR3 residues: CASGRTGTSTDTQYF. CDR3 bases: TGTGCCAGCGGAAGGACAGGGACAAGCACAGATACGCAGTATTTT.

This clonotype was found many times. J is TRBJ1-2 and V is TRBV6-1, with D possibly TRBD1 on 6 matching bases. V lost 6 bases and J 8 bases, leaving 13 bases between the germline ends. The germline V gene encodes CDR1 MNHNS and CDR2 SASEGT. The length of the CDR3 is 12 residues. The CDR3 loop is CASRRGGEGYTF. The CDR3 nucleotides read TGTGCCAGCAGAAGGGGGGGCGAAGGCTACACCTTC.

The chain carries TRBV19 and TRBJ1-1; no clear D gene. From germline, CDR1 is LNHDA and CDR2 SQIVND (reference sequence). The CDR3 is 13 amino acids. Trimming took off 6 bases at V and 3 bases at J, with 11 bases between the two ends. CDR3 residues: CASRGYRDTEAFF. The DNA for the CDR3 is TGTGCCAGTAGAGGATACCGGGACACTGAAGCTTTCTTT. The whole variable domain, filled in from reference TRBV19 and TRBJ1-1, reads DGGITQSPKYLFRKEGQNVTLSCEQNLNHDAMYWYRQDPGQGLRLIYYSQIVNDFQKGDIAEGYSVSREKKESFPLTVTSAQKNPTAFYLCASRGYRDTEAFFGQGTRLTVV.

There are many counts of this clonotype. This sequence joins TRBV2 and TRBJ1-1; 7 bases fit TRBD1. Germline CDR1 reads SNHLY; CDR2 reads FYNNEI. The CDR3 loop spans 16 amino acids. Trimming removed 9 bases from V and 1 base from J; junction bases left unmatched: 14. CDR3 region: CASLSVWDRKNTEAFF. The DNA for the CDR3 is TGTGCCAGTTTGAGCGTCTGGGACAGAAAGAACACTGAAGCTTTCTTT. Full variable domain (rest looked up from reference TRBV2 and TRBJ1-1): EPEVTQTPSHQVTQMGQEVILRCVPISNHLYFYWYRQILGQKVEFLVSFYNNEISEKSEIFDDQFSVERPDGSNFTLKIRSTKLEDSAMYFCASLSVWDRKNTEAFFGQGTRLTVV.

With respect to this clonotype: At one boundary the junction diverges from the germline segment, which might be a read error. This chain links TRBV10-3 with TRBJ2-2; either TRBD1 or TRBD2 may fit D (5 bases each). The length of the CDR3 is 16 residues. Germline CDR1 reads ENHRY; CDR2 reads SYGVKD. The CDR3 DNA reads as TGTGCCAGCAGCGTCCCCCCAGGGAGTCGGTCCGGGGAGCTGGTTTTT. Translating gives CASSVPPGSRSGELVF.

This clonotype was counted a few times. A read error may be the cause here, since a much bigger clone is one base away. V and J are TRBV7-2 and TRBJ1-2; D call uncertain. Germline assignment: CDR1 SGHTA and CDR2 FQGNSA. The CDR3 runs 12 residues. CDR3 nucleotides: TGTGCCAGCAGCCAAGAGAGCGCTGGCTACGCCTTC. This gives the protein CASSQESAGYAF.

About this clonotype itself: One end of the junction does not line up with germline, which may come from a read error. The chain combines TRBV9 with TRBJ2-1; 8 nucleotides match TRBD2. The germline V gene encodes CDR1 SGDLS and CDR2 YYNGEE. CDR3 length: 16 residues. CDR3 protein: CASSVVAGRSYDEQFF. The CDR3, as DNA: TGTGCCAGCAGCGTAGTAGCGGGGCGATCCTACGATGAGCAGTTCTTC.

This clonotype was detected ten times or more. This chain connects TRBV19 to TRBJ1-5; 7 bases fit TRBD1. Germline loops: CDR1 LNHDA, CDR2 SQIVND (reference sequence). V gave up 6 bases and J gave up 2 bases; unmatched junction bases: 7. This CDR3 has 15 residues. As DNA, the CDR3 is TGTGCCAGTAGGATCGCAGGGGGAGGCAATCAGCCCCAGCATTTT. Encoded protein: CASRIAGGGNQPQHF.

The genes are TRBV11-2 and TRBJ2-1, with 12 bases fitting TRBD2. Trimming cost V 1 base and J 9 bases; bases outside gene matches: 10. CDR1 SGHAT and CDR2 FQNNGV come from the germline V gene. The CDR3 has 17 residues. The CDR3 DNA sequence: TGTGCCAGCAGCTTAGTCACCGGGACTAGCGGGTCGGGTGAGCAGTTCTTC. Protein: CASSLVTGTSGSGEQFF.

V and J are TRBV6-5 and TRBJ1-4, with a weak D call TRBD1 (6 bases). Germline V gene data show CDR1 as MNHEY and CDR2 as SVGAGI. V lost 1 base, J lost 10 bases, and 10 bases lay in between. CDR3 length equals 13 residues. For the CDR3, the DNA is TGTGCCAGCAGTTACTTCAGGGGTGGAAAACTGTTTTTT. It yields the protein CASSYFRGGKLFF.

The chain is built from TRBV5-1 and TRBJ1-1; D is unresolved. Germline assignment: CDR1 SGHRS and CDR2 YFSETQ. Deletions cut 1 base from V and 0 bases from J, with 13 bases between. The CDR3 runs 16 residues. The DNA for the CDR3 is TGCGCCAGCAGCTTGAATCGGTGGCAGCTGAACACTGAAGCTTTCTTT. Encoded protein: CASSLNRWQLNTEAFF. Based on the CDR3 plus reference TRBV5-1 and TRBJ1-1, the full variable domain is KAGVTQTPRYLIKTRGQQVTLSCSPISGHRSVSWYQQTPGQGLQFLFEYFSETQRNKGNFPGRFSGRQFSNSRSEMNVSTLELGDSALYLCASSLNRWQLNTEAFFGQGTRLTVV.

The J gene is TRBJ1-2, the V gene TRBV15; the D is unclear. Trimming left V 5 bases short and J 0 bases short, with 10 bases between. This CDR3 has 14 residues. Germline V gives CDR1 LNHNV, CDR2 YYDKDF (reference sequence). For the CDR3, the DNA is TGTGCCACCAGCGAAGAATATGCTAACTATGGCTACACCTTC. Its protein is CATSEEYANYGYTF.

CDR3: CSVEKEWVLGDLHF. In DNA, the CDR3 is TGCAGCGTTGAAAAGGAGTGGGTCTTAGGAGACCTCCACTTT. The genes are TRBV29-1 and TRBJ1-6, with D unclear. V was clipped by 2 bases and J by 15 bases, with 20 bases between them. The CDR3 has 14 amino acids. The germline CDR1 and CDR2 sequences are SQVTM and ANQGSEA.

The chain is built from TRBV12-3 or TRBV12-4 and TRBJ2-4; 12 bases fit TRBD2. The CDR3 runs to 18 residues. The ends lost 5 bases at V and 1 base at J; junction bases unmatched: 9. The CDR3 loop is CASSPRASGRVAKNIQYF. For the CDR3, the DNA is TGTGCCAGCAGTCCCCGCGCTAGCGGGAGGGTTGCCAAAAACATTCAGTACTTC.

This clonotype was picked up a small number of times. The rearrangement uses TRBV20-1 and TRBJ2-1; 8 bases fit TRBD2. V lost 4 bases and J lost 4; bases outside the gene matches: 6. The CDR3 extends over 14 amino acids. CDR1 and CDR2 from the germline V gene are DFQATT and SNEGSKA (reference sequence). The CDR3, as DNA: TGCAGTGCTATTCGTAGCGGGGCTTACAATGAGCAGTTCTTC. Its translation is CSAIRSGAYNEQFF.